The rows below give T cell receptor beta chains drawn from one sample of a study of T cell changes during pregnancy in multiple sclerosis. Some clones are missing from TCRdb's copy, which holds only in-frame ones; the method was immunoSEQ multiplex PCR. The sample carries approximately 84,000 clones, approximately 94% recorded once. The sample here was peripheral blood, taken in the third trimester of pregnancy. These receptors all stem from a female donor with multiple sclerosis, enrolled in a pregnancy study. CDR3s include the opening cysteine and the closing phenylalanine or tryptophan. Fields, in order: J gene, D gene, clone size, V gene, CDR3 protein, CDR3 DNA. D genes are given only for firm matches. Some rows mark clone size as missing; the rest say once, few, many or name a class of expanded clone.

J: TRBJ2-2; D: .; size: .; V: TRBV9; CDR3: CASSAGTSNTGELFF; DNA: TGTGCCAGCAGCGCGGGGACATCGAACACCGGGGAGCTGTTTTTT
J: TRBJ1-2; D: .; size: .; V: TRBV6-5; CDR3: CASSPDLRVDGYTF; DNA: TGTGCCAGCAGTCCCGATCTGAGAGTCGATGGCTACACCTTC
J: TRBJ2-1; D: TRBD1; size: .; V: TRBV13; CDR3: CASSEDRGFRNEQFF; DNA: TGTGCCAGCAGCGAAGACAGGGGGTTTCGCAATGAGCAGTTCTTC
J: TRBJ1-5; D: .; size: .; V: TRBV6-5; CDR3: CASSYGPGVNQPQHF; DNA: TGTGCCAGCAGTTACGGTCCAGGGGTCAATCAGCCCCAGCATTTT
J: TRBJ1-2; D: TRBD1; size: .; V: TRBV6-1; CDR3: CASGRGRNYGYTF; DNA: TGTGCCAGCGGCAGGGGGAGGAACTATGGCTACACCTTC
J: TRBJ1-4; D: .; size: .; V: TRBV2; CDR3: CASSEDSLAGKLFF; DNA: TGTGCCAGCAGCGAGGACAGCCTGGCGGGAAAACTGTTTTTT
J: TRBJ2-2; D: TRBD1; size: .; V: TRBV11-3; CDR3: CASSPREGADTGELFF; DNA: TGTGCCAGCAGCCCCCGTGAGGGGGCGGACACCGGGGAGCTGTTTTTT
J: TRBJ2-3; D: TRBD2; size: .; V: TRBV15; CDR3: CATSTIHPSGETPRTDTQYF; DNA: TGTGCCACCAGCACCATTCATCCTAGCGGGGAGACACCTCGCACAGATACGCAGTATTTT
J: TRBJ2-6; D: TRBD1; size: .; V: TRBV29-1; CDR3: CSAGQGDGANVLTF; DNA: TGCAGCGCGGGACAGGGGGACGGGGCCAACGTCCTGACTTTC
J: TRBJ2-3; D: .; size: .; V: TRBV5-1; CDR3: CASTEGGAGTDTQYF; DNA: TGCGCCAGCACAGAGGGGGGGGCTGGTACAGATACGCAGTATTTT
J: TRBJ2-7; D: TRBD1; size: .; V: TRBV5-1; CDR3: CASSLGAGTAYEQYF; DNA: TGCGCCAGCAGCCTCGGGGCCGGGACAGCCTACGAGCAGTACTTC
J: TRBJ2-3; D: TRBD2; size: .; V: TRBV6-4; CDR3: CASSDSSGGATDTQYF; DNA: TGTGCCAGCAGTGACTCTAGCGGGGGGGCCACAGATACGCAGTATTTT
J: TRBJ2-7; D: TRBD1; size: once; V: TRBV19; CDR3: CASSMTQGVQSGEQYF; DNA: TGTGCCAGTAGTATGACACAGGGGGTCCAATCGGGGGAGCAGTACTTC
J: TRBJ1-1; D: TRBD1; size: once; V: TRBV30; CDR3: CAWSLGQFNTEAFF; DNA: TGTGCCTGGAGTTTGGGACAGTTCAACACTGAAGCTTTCTTT
J: TRBJ2-3; D: TRBD2; size: .; V: TRBV27; CDR3: CASSLRTSRGFHTDTQYF; DNA: TGTGCCAGCAGTTTGAGGACTAGCCGGGGTTTTCACACAGATACGCAGTATTTT
J: TRBJ1-2; D: .; size: .; V: TRBV10-3; CDR3: CAISEGAQGYTF; DNA: TGTGCCATCAGTGAGGGGGCGCAAGGCTACACCTTC
J: TRBJ2-7; D: TRBD2; size: .; V: TRBV6-6; CDR3: CASRRLADEQYF; DNA: TGTGCCAGCAGAAGACTAGCGGACGAGCAGTACTTC
J: TRBJ2-5; D: TRBD1; size: .; V: TRBV6-5; CDR3: CASSPRGWETQYF; DNA: TGTGCCAGCAGTCCCAGGGGGTGGGAGACCCAGTACTTC
J: TRBJ1-5; D: .; size: few; V: TRBV10-1; CDR3: CASKPSGCQPQHF; DNA: TGCGCCAGCAAACCATCAGGGTGTCAGCCCCAGCATTTT
J: TRBJ1-1; D: .; size: .; V: TRBV25-1; CDR3: CASSEYYRLFGAFF; DNA: TGTGCCAGCAGTGAATATTACAGGTTGTTCGGGGCTTTCTTT
J: TRBJ2-7; D: TRBD1; size: .; V: TRBV5-5; CDR3: CASSLAAGGSYEQYF; DNA: TGTGCCAGCAGCTTGGCCGCAGGGGGATCCTACGAGCAGTACTTC
J: TRBJ2-5; D: TRBD2; size: .; V: TRBV5-8; CDR3: CASSWTGLALQETQYF; DNA: TGTGCCAGCAGCTGGACGGGACTAGCTCTCCAAGAGACCCAGTACTTC
J: TRBJ1-2; D: TRBD1; size: .; V: TRBV5-1; CDR3: CASSYGRPGQGFVGYTF; DNA: TGCGCCAGCAGCTACGGAAGACCAGGACAGGGGTTCGTTGGCTACACCTTC
J: TRBJ1-2; D: .; size: .; V: TRBV5-5; CDR3: CASSLEFLRAESSYTF; DNA: TGTGCCAGCAGCTTGGAGTTCTTGAGGGCAGAGAGCAGCTACACCTTC
J: TRBJ1-6; D: TRBD1; size: .; V: TRBV6-5; CDR3: CASQDRWNSPLHF; DNA: TGTGCCAGCCAGGACAGGTGGAATTCACCCCTCCACTTT
J: TRBJ2-3; D: .; size: .; V: TRBV4-1; CDR3: CASSQGGDTQYF; DNA: TGCGCCAGCAGCCAAGGCGGAGATACGCAGTATTTT
J: TRBJ2-1; D: TRBD2; size: .; V: TRBV4-1; CDR3: CASSQDGGGEGYNEQFF; DNA: TGCGCCAGCAGCCAAGATGGTGGGGGGGAAGGATACAATGAGCAGTTCTTC
J: TRBJ2-1; D: TRBD1; size: .; V: TRBV11-2; CDR3: CASSLGQDSYNEQFF; DNA: TGTGCCAGCAGCCTAGGACAGGACTCCTACAATGAGCAGTTCTTC
J: TRBJ1-2; D: TRBD1; size: .; V: TRBV29-1; CDR3: CSVLGTVNASNYGYTF; DNA: TGCAGCGTTCTTGGGACAGTGAATGCCTCTAACTATGGCTACACCTTC
J: TRBJ2-7; D: .; size: .; V: TRBV6-5; CDR3: CASSITGSGGEQYF; DNA: TGTGCCAGCAGCATAACAGGGTCGGGTGGCGAGCAGTACTTC
J: TRBJ2-2; D: .; size: .; V: TRBV7-3; CDR3: CASSNVAGRAGELFF; DNA: TGTGCCAGCAGCAACGTGGCGGGACGCGCCGGGGAGCTGTTTTTT
J: TRBJ1-1; D: TRBD1; size: .; V: TRBV6-5; CDR3: CASSYSGQGGAFF; DNA: TGTGCCAGCAGTTACTCGGGACAGGGTGGAGCTTTCTTT
J: TRBJ2-7; D: .; size: .; V: TRBV7-9; CDR3: CASSLEARGEQYF; DNA: TGTGCCAGCAGCTTAGAGGCTAGGGGCGAGCAGTACTTC
J: TRBJ1-3; D: .; size: .; V: TRBV29-1; CDR3: CSADSSGNTIYF; DNA: TGCAGCGCGGACAGCTCTGGAAACACCATATATTTT
J: TRBJ2-7; D: TRBD2; size: .; V: TRBV4-2; CDR3: CASSRAEIAGATSYEQYF; DNA: TGTGCCAGCAGCCGCGCGGAGATAGCGGGGGCTACCTCCTACGAGCAGTACTTC
J: TRBJ1-1; D: .; size: once; V: TRBV28; CDR3: CASRTGRPGDTEAFF; DNA: TGTGCCAGCAGGACGGGAAGGCCGGGGGACACTGAAGCTTTCTTT
J: TRBJ1-1; D: .; size: .; V: TRBV5-6; CDR3: CASSRDRGVADTEAFF; DNA: TGTGCCAGCAGCCGGGACCGCGGGGTTGCGGACACTGAAGCTTTCTTT
J: TRBJ1-4; D: .; size: .; V: TRBV5-1; CDR3: CASSLWGEIPNEKLFF; DNA: TGCGCCAGCAGCTTGTGGGGGGAGATACCTAATGAAAAACTGTTTTTT
J: TRBJ2-7; D: TRBD1; size: .; V: TRBV7-9; CDR3: CASNSGQGPFYEQYF; DNA: TGTGCCAGCAACTCTGGACAGGGTCCCTTCTACGAGCAGTACTTC
J: TRBJ1-1; D: .; size: .; V: TRBV19; CDR3: CASPLGRGGEAFF; DNA: TGTGCCAGTCCCCTGGGGCGCGGCGGTGAAGCTTTCTTT
J: TRBJ2-1; D: TRBD1; size: once; V: TRBV2; CDR3: CASSFRTGEGNEQFF; DNA: TGTGCCAGCAGTTTCCGGACAGGGGAGGGCAATGAGCAGTTCTTC
J: TRBJ2-5; D: TRBD2; size: few; V: TRBV6-1; CDR3: CASSELAGGQETQYF; DNA: TGTGCCAGCAGTGAACTAGCGGGGGGCCAAGAGACCCAGTACTTC
J: TRBJ1-2; D: .; size: .; V: TRBV27; CDR3: CASSLTPGSGGYTF; DNA: TGTGCCAGCAGTTTAACACCGGGGTCCGGAGGCTACACCTTC
J: TRBJ1-2; D: TRBD1; size: .; V: TRBV9; CDR3: CASSVEGTAYGYTF; DNA: TGTGCCAGCAGCGTAGAGGGGACAGCTTATGGCTACACCTTC
J: TRBJ1-2; D: .; size: .; V: TRBV18; CDR3: CASSPDSFYGYTF; DNA: TGTGCCAGCTCACCCGACAGCTTCTATGGCTACACCTTC
J: TRBJ1-6; D: .; size: few; V: TRBV7-9; CDR3: CASSLSNSPLHF; DNA: TGTGCCAGCAGCTTATCAAATTCACCCCTCCACTTT
J: TRBJ2-2; D: .; size: .; V: TRBV10-2; CDR3: CASSEQADTGELFF; DNA: TGCGCCAGCAGTGAGCAGGCAGACACCGGGGAGCTGTTTTTT
J: TRBJ2-3; D: .; size: .; V: TRBV4-2; CDR3: CASSQTTTDTQYF; DNA: TGTGCCAGCAGCCAGACAACCACAGATACGCAGTATTTT
J: TRBJ1-4; D: .; size: .; V: TRBV21-1; CDR3: CASSKDKGAPGEKLFF; DNA: TGTGCCAGCAGCAAAGACAAGGGGGCGCCGGGAGAAAAACTGTTTTTT
J: TRBJ2-1; D: TRBD2; size: .; V: TRBV5-1; CDR3: CASSLVLAGMFDEQFF; DNA: TGCGCCAGCAGCTTGGTACTAGCGGGGATGTTCGATGAGCAGTTCTTC
J: TRBJ2-7; D: TRBD2; size: .; V: TRBV2; CDR3: CASRESGGSSYEQYF; DNA: TGTGCCAGCAGGGAAAGCGGGGGGAGCTCCTACGAGCAGTACTTC
J: TRBJ1-6; D: TRBD1; size: .; V: TRBV6-1; CDR3: CASSESGGGSPLHF; DNA: TGTGCCAGCAGTGAATCAGGGGGTGGGTCACCCCTCCACTTT
J: TRBJ2-6; D: TRBD1; size: .; V: TRBV12-5; CDR3: CASVPGQGRPGANVLTF; DNA: TGTGCTAGTGTCCCGGGACAGGGAAGGCCTGGGGCCAACGTCCTGACTTTC
J: TRBJ2-7; D: .; size: .; V: TRBV5-5; CDR3: CASSPGAIPEQYF; DNA: TGTGCCAGCAGCCCCGGAGCCATACCCGAGCAGTACTTC